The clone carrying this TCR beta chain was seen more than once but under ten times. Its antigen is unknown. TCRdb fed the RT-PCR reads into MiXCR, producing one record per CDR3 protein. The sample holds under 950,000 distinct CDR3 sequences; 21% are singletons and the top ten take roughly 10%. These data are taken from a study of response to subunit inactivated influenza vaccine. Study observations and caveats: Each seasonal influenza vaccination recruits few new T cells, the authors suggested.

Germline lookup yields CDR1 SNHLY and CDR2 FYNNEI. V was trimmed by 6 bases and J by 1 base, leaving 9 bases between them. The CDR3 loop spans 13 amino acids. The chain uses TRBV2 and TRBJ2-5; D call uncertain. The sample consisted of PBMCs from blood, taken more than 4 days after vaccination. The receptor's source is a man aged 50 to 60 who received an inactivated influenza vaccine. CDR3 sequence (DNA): TGTGCCAGCAGGCCTCACAGCCAAGAGACCCAGTACTTC. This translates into CASRPHSQETQYF.